What follows are 22 T cell receptor delta chains derived from one specimen sequenced in a study of gamma-delta T cells after stem cell transplantation. TCRdb applied CATT to the RT-PCR reads for clone calling. Of 1,300 or so delta-chain clones listed, 5.2% are singletons. Material for sequencing was gamma-delta T cells. The receptors here all came from a human donor. It is not recorded whose cells these are; they may come from a transplant donor.

By frequency in the sample, this clone is large. This chain uses TRDV1 with TRDJ1; TRDD3 aligns across 13 bases. The length of the CDR3 is 23 residues. The germline gives CDR1 TSWWSYY, CDR2 QGS. With 5 bases clipped from V and 1 base from J, the junction kept 25 bases outside the gene matches. This chain's CDR3 is CALGFSPGGAEYWGIRGTDKLIF. The CDR3 bases are TGTGCTCTTGGGTTTAGCCCCGGGGGGGCCGAATACTGGGGGATACGAGGCACCGATAAACTCATCTTT.

The table lists this clone with a few counts. It is likely a read error: a sequence one base away is far more abundant. The identical CDR3 is also encoded by other nucleotide sequences in the sample. The chain recombines TRDV2 with TRDJ1; 11 bases agree with TRDD3. CDR1 and CDR2 (germline): GEAIGNYY, EKD. This CDR3 region has 17 residues. As DNA, the CDR3 is TGTGCCTGCGACACGTGGTACTGGGGGATAACGTCTGATAAACTCATCTTT. This translates into CACDTWYWGITSDKLIF.

This clone has only a few counts. TCRdb pairs this DNA with a much larger clone's protein that differs at residue 5, likely a read error; the protein shown was translated from the DNA. The V call is TRDV1, the J call TRDJ1; D might be TRDD3 (5 bases). Germline V gives CDR1 TSWWSYY, CDR2 QGS. The CDR3 is made up of 18 amino acids. V lost 4 bases and J 3 bases, leaving 24 bases between the germline ends. CDR3 nucleotide sequence: TGTGCTCTTGGGGGACTAGTGATGGGGCGAGATACAGCCGATAAACTCATCTTT. It yields the protein CALGGLVMGRDTADKLIF.

As regards this clone: TCRdb's protein for this DNA is that of a much larger clone and differs from the translation at residue 9, likely a read error; the protein shown is the DNA translation. The V and J genes are TRDV1 and TRDJ2; no clear D. This CDR3 has 19 amino acids. Germline V lookup: CDR1 TSWWSYY, CDR2 QGS. Trimming stripped 1 base from V and 0 bases from J, with 18 bases between. CDR3 sequence (DNA): TGTGCTCTTGGGGAACCAGGGCTGAGGAAAAAGGCTTTGACAGCACAACTCTTCTTT. This encodes CALGEPGLRKKALTAQLFF.

Details on this clone: With a much larger clone just one base away, this may be a read error. The same CDR3 can be traced to other DNA sequences in this sample. The CDR3 sequence: CALGEFPRAYFLCWGIPGYTDKLIF. The CDR3 DNA reads TGTGCTCTTGGGGAATTTCCCCGTGCCTACTTCCTTTGCTGGGGGATACCTGGGTACACCGATAAACTCATCTTT. The V and J genes are TRDV1 and TRDJ1; TRDD3 matches 11 bases. After removal of 2 bases from V and 0 bases from J, the junction contained 29 bases not matched to a gene. CDR3 length equals 25 residues. Per the germline V gene, CDR1 is TSWWSYY and CDR2 is QGS.

With respect to this clone: Just one base apart from a much larger clone, this may be a read error. Other DNA sequences from this sample encode an identical CDR3 as well. V is TRDV1 and J is TRDJ1, with a weak D call TRDD3 (6 bases). This CDR3 region has 17 residues. CDR1 is TSWWSYY, CDR2 QGS, per germline. The CDR3 protein is CALGNLGGTPYTDKLIF. DNA of the CDR3: TGTGCCCTTGGGAACCTTGGGGGGACCCCATACACCGATAAACTCATCTTT.

This clone rates as medium-sized (0.01 to 0.1%). The chain is built from TRDV3 and TRDJ1, with TRDD3 matching over 9 bases. The CDR3 is 21 residues long. The J segment lost 7 bases and the V segment lost 1 base, leaving 31 bases of the junction unmatched. From germline, CDR1 is TVYSNPD and CDR2 GDNSRS (reference sequence). The DNA of the CDR3 is TGTGCCTTTAACGATTCTGCCGTCTCTCGTACTGGGGGACCTCAGGGAGTTAAACTCATCTTT. It is translated as CAFNDSAVSRTGGPQGVKLIF.

As to this clone: A read error may be the cause here, since a much bigger clone is one base away. The same CDR3 also results from other DNA sequences found in this sample. J is TRDJ1 and V is TRDV1; 8 positions match TRDD3. The germline V gene encodes CDR1 TSWWSYY and CDR2 QGS. There are 21 residues in the CDR3. The trim removed 9 bases at V and 1 base at J, leaving 28 bases unmatched. CDR3 DNA sequence: TGTGCTCTCGGGCCACCCTTTGCCTTACTAGGGGATACTGTGGGCACCGATAAACTCATCTTT. Translation: CALGPPFALLGDTVGTDKLIF.

This clone has more than one count but fewer than ten. This likely came from a read error, as a far larger clone is one base away. The sample holds other DNA sequences that translate to the same CDR3. The chain recombines TRDV2 with TRDJ1, with 13 bases matching TRDD3. The CDR3 consists of 20 residues. CDR1 is GEAIGNYY, CDR2 EKD, per germline. The trim removed 0 bases at V and 2 bases at J, leaving 14 bases unmatched. CDR3 sequence (DNA): TGTGCCTGTGACACCGTGGGACTGGGGGATACGGAAAAGGGGACCGATAAACTCATCTTT. Translation gives CACDTVGLGDTEKGTDKLIF.

In its sample, this clone was seen a few times. This may be a read error, as it is one base from a much larger clone. The rearrangement uses TRDV1 and TRDJ1; tentative D call: TRDD2 (7 bases). CDR1 TSWWSYY and CDR2 QGS come from the germline V gene. The CDR3 is made up of 21 amino acids. In DNA, the CDR3 is TGTGCTCTTGGAGAACTTAGCCTTCCTTGGCCGCTGGTGGGGGACACCGATAAACTCATCTTT. Translation: CALGELSLPWPLVGDTDKLIF.

On this clone itself: This may stem from a read error, because a much larger clone lies one nucleotide away. The rearrangement links TRDV1 to TRDJ1; TRDD3 aligns across 13 bases. CDR3 size: 24 residues. Germline values: CDR1 TSWWSYY, CDR2 QGS. CDR3 nucleotides: TGTGCTCTTGGGGAACTACTTAAATCTACGCTCCTTACTGGGGGATACGCATTATACGATAAACCCATCTTT. Amino acid sequence: CALGELLKSTLLTGGYALYDKPIF.

This clone is deemed large. The same CDR3 also results from other DNA sequences found in this sample. This chain uses TRAV29/DV5 with TRDJ1; 13 nucleotides match TRDD3. The V gene end was trimmed by 0 bases and the J gene end by 0 bases; junction bases not matched to a gene: 29. This CDR3 has 25 residues. Germline V CDR1 and CDR2: NSMFDY, ISSIKDK. The CDR3 DNA reads TGTGCAGCAAGCGCGTTCGGCCTTTTAAATATTACTGGGGGATACGCGTACCCGTACACCGATAAACTCATCTTT. Translated: CAASAFGLLNITGGYAYPYTDKLIF.

This clone is categorized as medium-sized. The chain couples TRDV1 to TRDJ1; 8 nucleotides line up with TRDD3. V was pared by 3 bases and J by 0 bases, with 27 bases of the junction left unmatched. CDR1 and CDR2 (germline): TSWWSYY, QGS. The CDR3 consists of 23 residues. Here the CDR3 reads CALGDKRIAPYWGSYLYTDKLIF. As DNA, the CDR3 is TGTGCTCTTGGGGACAAGAGGATCGCCCCGTACTGGGGGTCCTACTTGTACACCGATAAACTCATCTTT.

This clone is judged large. Other DNA sequences of this sample code for an identical CDR3. The chain joins TRDV1 to TRDJ1; TRDD3 matches at 8 bases. With 0 bases clipped from V and 0 bases from J, the junction kept 12 bases outside the gene matches. The germline CDR1 and CDR2 sequences are TSWWSYY and QGS. The CDR3 is made up of 19 amino acids. For the CDR3, the DNA is TGTGCTCTTGGGGAACTAGTCCCAGGCTGGGGGAGGTACACCGATAAACTCATCTTT. Residues: CALGELVPGWGRYTDKLIF.

This clone is labeled large. The same CDR3 also results from other DNA sequences found in this sample. CDR3: CAASALKGGYYPPYTDKLIF. In DNA, the CDR3 is TGTGCAGCAAGCGCGTTGAAGGGAGGATACTACCCCCCGTACACCGATAAACTCATCTTT. The chain links TRAV29/DV5 to TRDJ1; a weak D match, TRDD3 (6 bases). Trimming cost V 0 bases and J 0 bases, with 27 bases left between them. This CDR3 region has 20 residues. Germline-derived CDR1 and CDR2 are NSMFDY and ISSIKDK.

This clone has a handful of counts. A read error likely explains why the TCRdb protein, taken from a much larger clone, differs from this DNA's translation at residue 15; the protein shown is translated from the DNA. CDR3 residues: CAFKLLTPAWGIPGSDKLIF. CDR3 in DNA: TGTGCCTTTAAGCTCCTCACGCCGGCCTGGGGGATACCAGGCAGCGATAAACTCATCTTT. This chain uses TRDV3 with TRDJ1, with 11 bases matching TRDD3. The CDR3 is 20 amino acids. From germline, CDR1 is TVYSNPD and CDR2 GDNSRS (reference sequence). V dropped 1 base and J dropped 4; count of bases not matched to a gene: 23.

As for this clone: A read error is possible here, since a much larger clone lies one base away. Distinct nucleotide sequences in the sample also encode this CDR3. The chain employs TRAV29/DV5 and TRDJ1; 9 bases are shared with TRDD3. Per germline, CDR1 NSMFDY and CDR2 ISSIKDK. The CDR3 loop spans 20 amino acids. CDR3 DNA sequence: TGTGCCGCAAGCGCCTCGGGTACTGGGGGACAAGCCGGTCACACCGATAAACTCATCTTT. Translating it yields CAASASGTGGQAGHTDKLIF.

A note on this clone: The protein recorded in TCRdb matches a much larger clone and deviates from this DNA's translation at residue 9, suggesting a read error; the protein here is obtained by translating the DNA. The V gene is TRDV2, the J gene TRDJ1, with D perhaps matching TRDD3 (5 bases). The CDR3 length is 15 residues. Deletions cut 0 bases from V and 2 bases from J, with 12 bases between. The germline V gene has CDR1 GEAIGNYY and CDR2 EKD. CDR3 sequence: CACDTVGIGTDKLIF. Here the CDR3 DNA reads TGTGCCTGTGACACCGTAGGGATCGGAACCGATAAACTCATCTTT.

This clone qualifies as medium-sized. The genes are TRDV1 and TRDJ3; TRDD3 is a possible D gene (6 bases). Germline V lookup: CDR1 TSWWSYY, CDR2 QGS. The CDR3 is 26 residues long. With 1 base removed from V and 0 bases from J, the gap between germline ends came to 34 bases. The CDR3 coding sequence is TGTGCTCTTGGGGAACCGTACTGGGCTAACCCTAATTTTATGGGGCCTAGCTCCTGGGACACCCGACAGATGTTTTTC. Its translation is CALGEPYWANPNFMGPSSWDTRQMFF.

In its sample, this clone ranks as large. The chain joins TRDV1 to TRDJ1; maybe TRDD2 (5 bases). This CDR3 is 15 amino acids long. CDR1 TSWWSYY and CDR2 QGS come from the germline V gene. V was shortened by 3 bases and J by 3 bases, with 14 bases between the two germline ends. CDR3 protein: CALGDSSPWSDKLIF. As DNA, the CDR3 is TGTGCTCTTGGGGACTCTTCCCCCTGGTCCGATAAACTCATCTTT.

To note about this clone: TCRdb has a much larger clone's protein, which differs at residue 11 from the translation of this DNA, likely because of a read error; what is shown is the protein translated from the DNA. V and J are TRDV1 and TRDJ1; D may be TRDD3 (6 bases). Germline CDR1 and CDR2: TSWWSYY and QGS. The V gene lost 3 bases and the J gene lost 1 base, with 21 bases spanning the gap. The CDR3 spans 18 residues. The DNA for the CDR3 is TGTGCTCTTGGGGACCATTATCTTTTGGGGGGTAGCACCGATAAACTCATCTTT. This sequence encodes CALGDHYLLGGSTDKLIF.

This clone was picked up a small number of times. TCRdb's protein for this DNA is that of a much larger clone and differs from the translation at residue 17, likely a read error; the protein shown is the DNA translation. The chain is built from TRDV2 and TRDJ1; TRDD3 matches at 11 bases. The V gene's germline CDR1 is GEAIGNYY and CDR2 EKD. The CDR3 extends over 19 amino acids. This chain's CDR3 is CACDSLGDTPRLYTDKPIF. The CDR3 bases are TGTGCCTGTGACTCCCTGGGGGATACACCAAGGCTATACACCGATAAACCCATCTTT.